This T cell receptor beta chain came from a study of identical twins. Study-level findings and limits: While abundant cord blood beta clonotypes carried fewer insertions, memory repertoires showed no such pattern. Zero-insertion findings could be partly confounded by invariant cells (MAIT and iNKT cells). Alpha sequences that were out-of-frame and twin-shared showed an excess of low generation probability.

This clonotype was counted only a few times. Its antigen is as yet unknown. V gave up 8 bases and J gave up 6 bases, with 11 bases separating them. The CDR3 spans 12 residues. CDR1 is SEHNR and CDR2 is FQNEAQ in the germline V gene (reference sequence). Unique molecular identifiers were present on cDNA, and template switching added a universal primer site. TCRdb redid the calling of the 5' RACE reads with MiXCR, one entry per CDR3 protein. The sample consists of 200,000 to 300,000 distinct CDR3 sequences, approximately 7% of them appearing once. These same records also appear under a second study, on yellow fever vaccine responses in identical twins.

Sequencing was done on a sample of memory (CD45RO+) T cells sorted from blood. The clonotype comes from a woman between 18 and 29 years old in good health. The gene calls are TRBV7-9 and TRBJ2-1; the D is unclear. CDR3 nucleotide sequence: TGTGCCAGCTTGGTGTCCGGCAATGAGCAGTTCTTC. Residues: CASLVSGNEQFF. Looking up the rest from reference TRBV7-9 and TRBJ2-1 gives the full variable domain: DTGVSQNPRHKITKRGQNVTFRCDPISEHNRLYWYRQTLGQGPEFLTYFQNEAQLEKSRLLSDRFSAERPKGSFSTLEIQRTEQGDSAMYLCASLVSGNEQFFGPGTRLTVL.